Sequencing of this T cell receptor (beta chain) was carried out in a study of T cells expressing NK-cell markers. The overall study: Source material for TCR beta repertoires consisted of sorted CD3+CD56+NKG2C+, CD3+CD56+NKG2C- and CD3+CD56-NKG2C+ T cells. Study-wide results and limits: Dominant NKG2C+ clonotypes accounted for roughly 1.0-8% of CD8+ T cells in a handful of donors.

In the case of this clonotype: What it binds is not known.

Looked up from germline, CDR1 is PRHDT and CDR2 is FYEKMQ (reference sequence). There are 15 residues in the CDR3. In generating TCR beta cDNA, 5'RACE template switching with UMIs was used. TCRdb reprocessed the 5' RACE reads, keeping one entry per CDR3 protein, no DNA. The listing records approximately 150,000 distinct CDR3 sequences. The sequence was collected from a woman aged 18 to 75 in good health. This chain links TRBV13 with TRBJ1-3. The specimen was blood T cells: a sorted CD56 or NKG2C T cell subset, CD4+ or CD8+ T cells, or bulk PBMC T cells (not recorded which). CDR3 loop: CASSPRPGSGNTIYF.